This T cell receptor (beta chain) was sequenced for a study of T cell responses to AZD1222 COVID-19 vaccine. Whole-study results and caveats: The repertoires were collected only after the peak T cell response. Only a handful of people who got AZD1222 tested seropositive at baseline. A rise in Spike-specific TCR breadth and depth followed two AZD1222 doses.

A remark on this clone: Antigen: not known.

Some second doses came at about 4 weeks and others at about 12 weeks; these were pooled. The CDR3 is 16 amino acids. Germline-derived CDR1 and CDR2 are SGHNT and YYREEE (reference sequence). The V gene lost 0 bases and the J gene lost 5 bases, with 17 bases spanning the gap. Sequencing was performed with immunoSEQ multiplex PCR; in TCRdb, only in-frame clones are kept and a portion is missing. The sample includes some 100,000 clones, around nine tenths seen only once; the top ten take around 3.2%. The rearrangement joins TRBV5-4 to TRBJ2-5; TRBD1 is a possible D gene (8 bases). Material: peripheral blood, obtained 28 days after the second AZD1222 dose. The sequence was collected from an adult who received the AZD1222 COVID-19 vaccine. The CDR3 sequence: CASSLVSQGGRETQYF. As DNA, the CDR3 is TGTGCCAGCAGCTTGGTGTCACAGGGGGGGCGGGAGACCCAGTACTTC.